This T cell receptor beta chain comes out of a study of tumor-infiltrating lymphocytes in primary liver carcinoma. General study points: Only about 8-25% of top clones appeared in all five tumor regions.

TCR beta cDNA was made from approximately 540 ng total RNA with a constant-region primer. What produced the TCR beta libraries was three nested multiplex PCR rounds using slightly modified ARM-PCR. A C-beta reverse primer and TRBV1-TRBV30 forward primers served in each of the first two PCR rounds, at roughly 10 cycles apiece. MiXCR, run by TCRdb on the multiplex PCR reads, gives a single entry per CDR3 protein. The sample records fewer than 90,000 distinct CDR3 sequences, 65% to 80% being singletons. The CDR3 length is 16 residues. Germline CDR1 is SGHAT and CDR2 is FQNNGV. This clonotype was counted a few times. What it recognizes is unknown. At one of its ends the junction is not consistent with the germline gene, which may arise from a read error. DNA and RNA were both co-extracted from 20-30 mg of bulk tissue that had not been sorted. Primary liver carcinomas in the patients were surgically resected.

The source material was liver tumor tissue from sampling region 1. The subset denotes: tumor region T1, superior pole. The receptor comes from a middle-aged man with primary liver carcinoma and hepatitis B virus infection. The genes are TRBV11-2 and TRBJ2-1, with 8 bases matching TRBD2. The CDR3 region has the DNA TGTGCCAACAGCCTGGATATCGGACTAGCCATGGGTGAGCAATTCTTC. Encoded protein: CANSLDIGLAMGEQFF.